The T cell receptor (beta chain) under discussion was sequenced for a study of blood T cell repertoires in COVID-19. The protocol was immunoSEQ multiplex PCR, while the TCRdb copy is restricted to in-frame clones and leaves out a portion. This table holds some 89,000 clones, 90% found once. The length of the CDR3 is 13 residues. The V and J ends lost 6 bases and 8 bases respectively, with 16 bases between them. The receptor was derived from a man between 60 and 70 years old with acute or convalescent COVID-19. Specimen: peripheral blood. The V gene is TRBV12-3 or TRBV12-4, the J gene TRBJ1-2; no clear D. The CDR3 nucleotides are TGTGCCAGCAGACTCGGTGGCTCTAGGGGCTACACCTTC. The encoded protein is CASRLGGSRGYTF.